Below, 2 T cell receptor beta chains from the same sample are listed, as sequenced in a study of blood T cell repertoires in COVID-19. The table came from immunoSEQ multiplex PCR; TCRdb's copy has only in-frame clones and leaves some out. The sample lists around 170,000 clones, approximately 90% seen once, with about 26% in the top ten. Source material: peripheral blood. These receptors originate from a man aged 60 to 75 with acute or convalescent COVID-19.

This chain joins TRBV7-2 and TRBJ1-2, with a tentative D call TRBD1 (6 bases). The ends were cut back, 5 bases at V and 4 bases at J, with 14 bases in the middle. The germline CDR1 and CDR2 sequences are SGHTA and FQGNSA. The CDR3 sequence is 14 residues long. CDR3 residues: CASSPGDTPYGYTF. CDR3 in DNA: TGTGCCAGCAGCCCAGGGGACACTCCCTATGGCTACACCTTC.

CDR3 DNA sequence: TGTGCCAGCAGTCGCCGGGATGCGAATCAGCCCCAGCATTTT. Translating it yields CASSRRDANQPQHF. The chain is built from TRBV6-2 or TRBV6-3 and TRBJ1-5; no reliable D call. Trimming shortened V by 5 bases and J by 4 bases, and 12 bases separated the two germline ends. CDR1 is MNHEY and CDR2 is SVGEGT in the germline V gene. The CDR3 sequence is 14 residues long.